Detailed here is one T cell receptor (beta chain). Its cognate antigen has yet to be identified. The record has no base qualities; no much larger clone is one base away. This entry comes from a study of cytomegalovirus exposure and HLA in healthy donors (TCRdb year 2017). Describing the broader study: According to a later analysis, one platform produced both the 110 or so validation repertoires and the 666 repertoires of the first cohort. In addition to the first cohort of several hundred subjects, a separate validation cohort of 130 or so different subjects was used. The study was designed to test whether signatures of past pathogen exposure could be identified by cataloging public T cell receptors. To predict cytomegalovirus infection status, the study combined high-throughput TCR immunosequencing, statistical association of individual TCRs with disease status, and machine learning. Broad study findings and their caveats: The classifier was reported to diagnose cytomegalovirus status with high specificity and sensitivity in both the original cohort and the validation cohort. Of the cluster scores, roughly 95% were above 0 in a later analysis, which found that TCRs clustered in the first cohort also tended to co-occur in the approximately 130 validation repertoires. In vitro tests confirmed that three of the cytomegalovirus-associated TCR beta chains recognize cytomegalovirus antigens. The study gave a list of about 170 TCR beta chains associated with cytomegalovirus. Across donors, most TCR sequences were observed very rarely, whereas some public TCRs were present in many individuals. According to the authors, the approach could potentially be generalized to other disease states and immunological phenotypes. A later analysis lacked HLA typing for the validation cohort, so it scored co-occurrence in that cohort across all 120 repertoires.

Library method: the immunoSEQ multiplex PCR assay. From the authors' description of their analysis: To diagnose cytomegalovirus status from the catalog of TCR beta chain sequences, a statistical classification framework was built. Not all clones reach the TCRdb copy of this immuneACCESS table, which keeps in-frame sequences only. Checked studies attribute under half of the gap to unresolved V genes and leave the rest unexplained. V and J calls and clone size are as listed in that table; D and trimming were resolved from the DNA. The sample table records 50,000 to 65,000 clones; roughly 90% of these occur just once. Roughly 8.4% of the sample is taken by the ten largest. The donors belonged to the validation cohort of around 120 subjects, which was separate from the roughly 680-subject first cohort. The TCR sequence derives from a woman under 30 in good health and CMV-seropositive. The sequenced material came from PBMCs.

CDR3 sequence: CASSLGQSISGYTF. Here is the DNA: TGTGCCAGCAGCTTAGGGCAGTCCATAAGTGGCTACACCTTC. The sequence links TRBV7-2 to TRBJ1-2, with no confident D gene call. The trim is 1 base for V and 7 bases for J, with a gap of 13 bases between the germline ends. For CDR1 and CDR2, the germline V gene lists SGHTA and FQGNSA. Including cysteine and phenylalanine, the CDR3 has 14 amino acids. Just CDR3 DNA is preserved here, 42 bases in frame from base 1.